This is a list of T cell receptor beta chains from one sample in a study of OX40 agonist ivuxolimab in advanced cancers. Measured with immunoSEQ multiplex PCR; TCRdb has only the in-frame clones, and not every one. The table records 78,000 or so clones, 92% of them present only once. Sequencing was performed on CD4+ or CD8+ T cells sorted from blood, taken in a trial of the OX40 agonist ivuxolimab. These receptors were collected from an adult with an advanced solid tumor such as melanoma, head and neck, liver or kidney cancer. Each CDR3 is given with its conserved first and last residue. Fields, in order: D gene, J gene, clone size, V gene, CDR3 DNA, CDR3 protein. The D gene is left open where the match is weak. The size of a clone is reported for some rows only, either as once, few or many, or as a class for expanded clones.

TRBD2 | TRBJ2-1 | NA | TRBV7-6 | TGTGCCAGCAGCTTGGCGGGGGGTTTGAATGAGCAGTTCTTC | CASSLAGGLNEQFF
TRBD2 | TRBJ2-3 | few | TRBV19 | TGTGCCAGTAGTATCGGGGGGGATACGCAGTATTTT | CASSIGGDTQYF
NA | TRBJ2-5 | once | TRBV5-6 | TGTGCCAGCAGCCCCTCGGGAGAGACCCAGTACTTC | CASSPSGETQYF
NA | TRBJ2-7 | NA | TRBV28 | TGTGCCGCCCGGGGCAGGGGTTTCTACGAGCAGTACTTC | CAARGRGFYEQYF
NA | TRBJ1-1 | NA | TRBV30 | TGTGCCTGGAGCCCTGCCGTCGGGTTTGACACTGAAGCTTTCTTT | CAWSPAVGFDTEAFF
TRBD1 | TRBJ2-7 | NA | TRBV6-6 | TGTGCCAGCAGTTTGCAAACAGGGGCCTCATACGAGCAGTACTTC | CASSLQTGASYEQYF
NA | TRBJ1-2 | NA | TRBV19 | TGTGCCAGTTCGACGGGTGGCTACACCTTC | CASSTGGYTF
NA | TRBJ2-1 | once | TRBV7-2 | TGTGCCAGCTCCTCCGGGTTTCCCTCCTACAATGAGCAGTTCTTC | CASSSGFPSYNEQFF
TRBD1 | TRBJ1-2 | NA | TRBV15 | TGTGCCACCAGCAGACTAGGGGGACAGCGTCAGAACTATGGCTACACCTTC | CATSRLGGQRQNYGYTF
TRBD1 | TRBJ2-7 | NA | TRBV27 | TGTGCCAGCAGTTTATCGGGAGGGGACAGGGGGCTCTACGAGCAGTACTTC | CASSLSGGDRGLYEQYF
NA | TRBJ1-2 | NA | TRBV9 | TGTGCCAGCAGCGGGGGGGTTTACGGCTACACCTTC | CASSGGVYGYTF
NA | TRBJ2-1 | NA | TRBV29-1 | TGCAGCGCACTCCAGGGCTCCTACAATGAGCAGTTCTTC | CSALQGSYNEQFF
TRBD2 | TRBJ2-3 | NA | TRBV29-1 | TGCAGCGTTGAAGAAGGTGAGCGGGGGAGACCCACAGATACGCAGTATTTT | CSVEEGERGRPTDTQYF
TRBD1 | TRBJ2-2 | NA | TRBV9 | TGTGCCAGCAGCGGGGCGGCCCCAGGGGGCACCGGGGAGCTGTTTTTT | CASSGAAPGGTGELFF
NA | TRBJ2-2 | NA | TRBV10-3 | TGTGCCATCAGTGAGCTGTGGGCCGCCACCGGGGAGCTGTTTTTT | CAISELWAATGELFF
NA | TRBJ1-3 | few | TRBV7-6 | TGTGCCAGCAGCAGCCCGAGCTCTGGAAACACCATATATTTT | CASSSPSSGNTIYF
NA | TRBJ2-3 | NA | TRBV27 | TGTGCCAGCAGTTTACCTGGCGGGCGCAAAGGGACAGATACGCAGTATTTT | CASSLPGGRKGTDTQYF
TRBD1 | TRBJ2-7 | once | TRBV6-5 | TGTGCCAGCAGTTACGGGGGACAGGCCTACGAGCAGTACTTC | CASSYGGQAYEQYF
NA | TRBJ1-6 | few | TRBV15 | TGTGCCACCTCCGGGGTAGGGCAACCCCTCCACTTT | CATSGVGQPLHF
NA | TRBJ1-2 | once | TRBV5-5 | TGTGCCAGCAGCTTGGTAGCAGGGGCTGACGGCTACACCTTC | CASSLVAGADGYTF
TRBD1 | TRBJ2-7 | NA | TRBV11-2 | TGTGCCAGCAGTTCCGGGACAGGGCCAGAGTTC | CASSSGTGPEF
NA | TRBJ1-4 | NA | TRBV5-8 | TGTGCCAGCAGCTTGCTCGCAGGCGTTCCTGAAAAACTGTTTTTT | CASSLLAGVPEKLFF
NA | TRBJ2-4 | few | TRBV14 | TGTGCCAGCAGCCAAGTGGGTAAAGGCATTCAGTACTTC | CASSQVGKGIQYF